The T cell receptor (beta chain) described here comes from a study of cytomegalovirus exposure and HLA in healthy donors. Background on the study: Assignment to the Caucasian-associated ancestry cluster applied to more than 75% of the approximately 360 genotyped donors.

The PCR contained 60 Vbeta and 13 Jbeta primers. Profiling relied on immunoSEQ multiplex PCR, and the TCRdb table lists in-frame clones only, not all of them. This repertoire shows 150,000 to 200,000 clones, just under 80% found once; its top ten account for less than 15%. J lost 4 bases, V lost 0 bases, and 6 bases had no gene match. From germline, CDR1 is GTSNPN and CDR2 SVGIG (reference sequence). There are 15 residues in the CDR3. The chain recombines TRBV30 with TRBJ2-7; 10 bases align to TRBD1. The material sequenced was PBMCs. This clonotype originated in a woman in her 50s in good health and CMV-seropositive. This CDR3 reads CAWSVRDRGKYEQYF. In nucleotides, the CDR3 is TGTGCCTGGAGTGTACGGGACAGGGGAAAATACGAGCAGTACTTC.